This paragraph reports one T cell receptor (beta chain). The antigen is not known. These data are taken from a study of glioma-infiltrating T cells after dendritic cell vaccination. The wider study: Dendritic cell vaccine was injected intradermally three times, biweekly. Study-wide results and limits: Higher TCR clonality did not directly relate to longer survival.

Germline CDR1 SNHLY, CDR2 FYNNEI. V gave up 7 bases and J gave up 4 bases, with 23 bases separating them. The CDR3 contains 16 residues. The PCR used 60 V beta and 13 J beta primers. Assay: immunoSEQ multiplex PCR; the TCRdb copy retains only in-frame clones and omits some. The table lists tens of thousands of clones, less than 90% of them singletons. None of the glioblastoma patients had an isocitrate dehydrogenase mutation. The source was blood, collected before dendritic cell vaccination. This clonotype was sampled from a human donor with glioblastoma. The V and J genes are TRBV2 and TRBJ2-7; possibly TRBD2 for D (5 bases). The CDR3 reads CASTTWRQTSRYEQYF. The CDR3 bases are TGTGCCAGCACTACGTGGAGGCAAACGTCAAGATACGAGCAGTACTTC.